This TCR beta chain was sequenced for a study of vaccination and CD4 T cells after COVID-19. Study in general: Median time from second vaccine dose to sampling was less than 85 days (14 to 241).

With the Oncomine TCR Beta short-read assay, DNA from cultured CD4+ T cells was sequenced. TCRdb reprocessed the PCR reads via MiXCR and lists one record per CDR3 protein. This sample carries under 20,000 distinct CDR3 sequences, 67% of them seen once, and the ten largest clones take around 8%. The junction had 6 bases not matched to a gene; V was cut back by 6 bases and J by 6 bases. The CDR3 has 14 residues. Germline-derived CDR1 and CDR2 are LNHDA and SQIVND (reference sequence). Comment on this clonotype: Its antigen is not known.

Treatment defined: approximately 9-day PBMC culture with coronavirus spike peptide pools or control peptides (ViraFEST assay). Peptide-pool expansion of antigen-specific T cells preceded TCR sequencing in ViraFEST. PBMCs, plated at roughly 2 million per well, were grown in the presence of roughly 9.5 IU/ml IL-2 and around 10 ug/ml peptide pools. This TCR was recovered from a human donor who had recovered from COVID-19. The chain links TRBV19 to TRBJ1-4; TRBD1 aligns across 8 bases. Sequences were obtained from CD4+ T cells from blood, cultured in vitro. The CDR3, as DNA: TGTGCCAGTAGCTCGGACAGGGTCCATGAAAAACTGTTTTTT. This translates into CASSSDRVHEKLFF.